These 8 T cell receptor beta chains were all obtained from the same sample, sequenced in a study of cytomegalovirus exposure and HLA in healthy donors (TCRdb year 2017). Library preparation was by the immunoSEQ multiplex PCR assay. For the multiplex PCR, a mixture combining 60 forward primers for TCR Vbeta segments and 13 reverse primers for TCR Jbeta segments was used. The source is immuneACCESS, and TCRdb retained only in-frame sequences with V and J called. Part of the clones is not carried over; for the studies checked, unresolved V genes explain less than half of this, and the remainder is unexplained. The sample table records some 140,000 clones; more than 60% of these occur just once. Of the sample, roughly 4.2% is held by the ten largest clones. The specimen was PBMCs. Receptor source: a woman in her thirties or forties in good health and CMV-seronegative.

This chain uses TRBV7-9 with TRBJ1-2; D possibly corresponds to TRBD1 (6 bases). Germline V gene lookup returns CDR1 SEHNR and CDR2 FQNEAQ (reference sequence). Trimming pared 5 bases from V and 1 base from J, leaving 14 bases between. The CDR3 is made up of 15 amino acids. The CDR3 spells CASSARTGFNYGYTF. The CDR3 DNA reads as TGTGCCAGCAGCGCCCGAACAGGGTTTAACTATGGCTACACCTTC.

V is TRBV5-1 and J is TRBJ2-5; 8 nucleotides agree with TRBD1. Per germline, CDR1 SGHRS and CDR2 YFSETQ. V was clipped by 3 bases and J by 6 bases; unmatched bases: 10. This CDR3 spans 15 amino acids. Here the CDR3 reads CASSSGQGSVKTQYF. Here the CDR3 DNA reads TGCGCCAGCAGCTCAGGACAGGGTAGCGTGAAGACCCAGTACTTC.

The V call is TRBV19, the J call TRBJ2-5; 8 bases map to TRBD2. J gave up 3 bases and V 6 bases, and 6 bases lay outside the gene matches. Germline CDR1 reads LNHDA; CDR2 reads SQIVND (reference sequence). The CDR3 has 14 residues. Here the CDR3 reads CASRFRGGKETQYF. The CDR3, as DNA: TGTGCCAGTAGGTTCCGGGGGGGAAAAGAGACCCAGTACTTC.

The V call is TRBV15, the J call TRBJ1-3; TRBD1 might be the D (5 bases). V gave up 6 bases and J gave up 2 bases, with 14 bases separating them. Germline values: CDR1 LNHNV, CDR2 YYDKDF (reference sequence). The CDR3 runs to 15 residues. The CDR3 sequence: CATSWGQTAGNTIYF. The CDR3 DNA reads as TGTGCCACCAGTTGGGGCCAAACAGCTGGAAACACCATATATTTT. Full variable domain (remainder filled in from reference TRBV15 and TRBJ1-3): DAMVIQNPRYQVTQFGKPVTLSCSQTLNHNVMYWYQQKSSQAPKLLFHYYDKDFNNEADTPDNFQSRRPNTSFCFLDIRSPGLGDTAMYLCATSWGQTAGNTIYFGEGSWLTVV.

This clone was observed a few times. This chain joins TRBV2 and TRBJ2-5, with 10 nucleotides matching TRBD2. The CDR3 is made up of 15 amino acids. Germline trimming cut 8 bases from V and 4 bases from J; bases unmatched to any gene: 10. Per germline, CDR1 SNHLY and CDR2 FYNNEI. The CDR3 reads CASLKSGGAAETQYF. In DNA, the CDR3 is TGTGCCAGCCTTAAGAGCGGGGGGGCCGCAGAGACCCAGTACTTC.

The CDR3 DNA reads as TGTGCCAGCAGTTCCCCACACCCCGGACTAGCGGGAGGAGCCCGGCAGTACTTC. Translation gives CASSSPHPGLAGGARQYF. The chain uses TRBV28 and TRBJ2-7; 14 bases agree with TRBD2. Germline assignment: CDR1 MDHEN and CDR2 SYDVKM. Germline trimming cut 4 bases from V and 9 bases from J; bases unmatched to any gene: 17. The CDR3 spans 18 residues.

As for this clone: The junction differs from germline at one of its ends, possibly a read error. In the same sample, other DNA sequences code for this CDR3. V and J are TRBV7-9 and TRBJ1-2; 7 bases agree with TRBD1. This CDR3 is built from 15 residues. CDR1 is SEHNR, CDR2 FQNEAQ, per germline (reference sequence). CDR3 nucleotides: TGTGCCAGCAGCTTATTGCTAAGAGGGGGCTATGGCTACACTTTC. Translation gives CASSLLLRGGYGYTF.

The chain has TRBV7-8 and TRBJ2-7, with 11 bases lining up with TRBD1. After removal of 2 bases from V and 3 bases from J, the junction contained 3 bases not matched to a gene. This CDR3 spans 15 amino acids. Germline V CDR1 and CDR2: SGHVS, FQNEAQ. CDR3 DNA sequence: TGTGCCAGCAGCTTAACCGGGACAGGGGGCTACGAGCAGTACTTC. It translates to CASSLTGTGGYEQYF.